Described below is a single T cell receptor (beta chain) sequence and its context. Its antigen is still unknown. At the DNA level, this CDR3 is encoded by other sequences in the same sample as well. This entry comes from a study of shared clonotypes between healthy human individuals. CD4+ cell separation produced CD45RA+ naive and CD45RA-negative memory subsets. Data came from immunoSEQ multiplex PCR; TCRdb stores just in-frame clones and leaves some out. The sample records about 1 million clones, more than 60% being singletons. Study results and caveats: Clonotype sharing among the donors was expected to vary with sequencing depth.

The CDR3 length is 15 residues. J was trimmed by 0 bases and V by 1 base; bases with no gene match: 1. Germline-derived CDR1 and CDR2 are SNHLY and FYNNEI. Sequencing was performed on memory CD4+ T cells sorted from blood. Stated subset: CD45RA-negative fraction. This chain links TRBV2 with TRBJ2-3, with 7 bases lining up with TRBD2. This sequence was found in a young man in good health. The CDR3 here is CASSEGGRSTDTQYF. In DNA form, the CDR3 reads TGTGCCAGCAGTGAAGGCGGGAGAAGCACAGATACGCAGTATTTT.